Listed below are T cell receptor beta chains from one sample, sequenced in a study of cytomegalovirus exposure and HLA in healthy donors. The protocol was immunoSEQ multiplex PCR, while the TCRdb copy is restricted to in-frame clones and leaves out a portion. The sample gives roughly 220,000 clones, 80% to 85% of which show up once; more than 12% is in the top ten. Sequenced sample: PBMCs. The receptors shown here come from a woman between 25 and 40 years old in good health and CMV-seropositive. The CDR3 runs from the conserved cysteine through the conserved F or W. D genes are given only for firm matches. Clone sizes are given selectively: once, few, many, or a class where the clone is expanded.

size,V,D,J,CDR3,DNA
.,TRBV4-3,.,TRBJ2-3,CASSQVLADTQYF,TGCGCCAGCAGCCAAGTATTAGCAGATACGCAGTATTTT
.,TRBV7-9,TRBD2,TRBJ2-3,CASSPSGRDGTQYF,TGTGCCAGCAGCCCCAGCGGGAGAGATGGTACGCAGTATTTT
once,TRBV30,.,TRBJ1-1,CAWGLLGTEAFF,TGTGCCTGGGGACTATTAGGAACTGAAGCTTTCTTT
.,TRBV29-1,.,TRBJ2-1,CSVDGGYSYNEQFF,TGCAGCGTTGATGGAGGATATTCCTACAATGAGCAGTTCTTC
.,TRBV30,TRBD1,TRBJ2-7,CAWMGTGDDEQYF,TGTGCCTGGATGGGGACAGGGGACGACGAGCAGTACTTC
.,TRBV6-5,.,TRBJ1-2,CASSYQTGHGYTF,TGTGCCAGCAGTTATCAGACAGGCCATGGCTACACCTTC
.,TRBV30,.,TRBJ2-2,CAWRGTGAGELFF,TGTGCCTGGAGAGGAACCGGGGCCGGGGAGCTGTTTTTT
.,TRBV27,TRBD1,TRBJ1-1,CASSLSPDRDTEAFF,TGTGCCAGCAGTTTATCACCTGACAGGGACACTGAAGCTTTCTTT
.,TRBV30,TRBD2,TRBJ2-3,CAFGLAGGPDTQYF,TGTGCCTTCGGACTAGCGGGAGGCCCAGATACGCAGTATTTT
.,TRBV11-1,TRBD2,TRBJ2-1,CASSLRLAGGPISYNEQFF,TGTGCCAGCAGTCTTAGACTAGCGGGAGGGCCGATTTCCTACAATGAGCAGTTCTTC
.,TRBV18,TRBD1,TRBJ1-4,CASSPRQGFNEKLFF,TGTGCCAGCTCCCCAAGACAGGGGTTTAATGAAAAACTGTTTTTT
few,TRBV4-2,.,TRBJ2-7,CASSQDTKGPNEQYF,TGTGCCAGCAGCCAAGATACGAAGGGACCCAACGAGCAGTACTTC
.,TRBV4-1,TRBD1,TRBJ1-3,CASSHPSGGGGFSGNTIYF,TGCGCCAGCAGCCACCCCTCCGGCGGAGGGGGCTTCTCTGGAAACACCATATATTTT
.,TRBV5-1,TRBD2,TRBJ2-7,CASSLNLAGPYEQYF,TGCGCCAGCAGCTTGAATCTAGCGGGACCCTACGAGCAGTACTTC
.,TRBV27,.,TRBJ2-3,CASSLLLSSSRTDTQYF,TGTGCCAGCAGTTTATTGCTCAGTAGCTCCCGCACAGATACGCAGTATTTT
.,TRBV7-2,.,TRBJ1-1,CASSPFGVVSTEAFF,TGTGCCAGCAGCCCCTTCGGTGTGGTCTCCACTGAAGCTTTCTTT
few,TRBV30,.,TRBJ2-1,CAWSVLRNEQFF,TGTGCCTGGAGTGTACTTAGGAATGAGCAGTTCTTC
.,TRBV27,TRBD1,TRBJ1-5,CASRPVGQRNQPQHF,TGTGCCAGCAGACCCGTGGGACAGAGAAATCAGCCCCAGCATTTT
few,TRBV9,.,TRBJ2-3,CASSWSTDTQYF,TGTGCCAGCAGTTGGTCGACAGATACGCAGTATTTT
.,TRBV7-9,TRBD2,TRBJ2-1,CASSATSGSPPYNEQFF,TGTGCCAGCAGCGCAACTAGCGGGAGTCCCCCTTACAATGAGCAGTTCTTC
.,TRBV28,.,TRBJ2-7,CASSFGSGNEQYF,TGTGCCAGCAGTTTCGGATCAGGCAACGAGCAGTACTTC
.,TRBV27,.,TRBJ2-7,CASSDWGAPDEQYF,TGTGCCAGCAGTGATTGGGGGGCCCCCGACGAGCAGTACTTC
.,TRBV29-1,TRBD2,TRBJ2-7,CSVGVAGGGEQYF,TGCAGCGTAGGGGTAGCGGGAGGGGGCGAGCAGTACTTC
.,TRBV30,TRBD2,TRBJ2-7,CAWKTAGVPFEQYF,TGTGCCTGGAAAACAGCGGGAGTACCTTTCGAGCAGTACTTC
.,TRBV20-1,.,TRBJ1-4,CSARKNEKLFF,TGCAGTGCTAGAAAAAATGAAAAACTGTTTTTT
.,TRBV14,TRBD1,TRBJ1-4,CASSIRTGNNEKLFF,TGTGCCAGCAGCATCCGGACAGGGAATAATGAAAAACTGTTTTTT
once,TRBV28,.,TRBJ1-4,CASRIGGDNEKLFF,TGTGCCAGCAGAATCGGGGGGGATAATGAAAAACTGTTTTTT
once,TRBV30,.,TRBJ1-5,CAWKTASNQPQHF,TGTGCCTGGAAGACAGCAAGCAATCAGCCCCAGCATTTT
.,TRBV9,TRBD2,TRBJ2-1,CASSVSGTSGYNEQFF,TGTGCCAGCAGCGTCAGTGGGACTAGCGGGTACAATGAGCAGTTCTTC
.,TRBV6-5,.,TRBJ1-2,CASSRVAGDYGYTF,TGTGCCAGCAGTAGGGTAGCGGGCGACTATGGCTACACCTTC
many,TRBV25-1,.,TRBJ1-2,CASSKTGRATGYTF,TGTGCCAGCAGCAAAACAGGGCGTGCTACTGGCTACACCTTC
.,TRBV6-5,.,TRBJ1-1,CASSEGQNTEAFF,TGTGCCAGCAGTGAGGGACAGAACACTGAAGCTTTCTTT